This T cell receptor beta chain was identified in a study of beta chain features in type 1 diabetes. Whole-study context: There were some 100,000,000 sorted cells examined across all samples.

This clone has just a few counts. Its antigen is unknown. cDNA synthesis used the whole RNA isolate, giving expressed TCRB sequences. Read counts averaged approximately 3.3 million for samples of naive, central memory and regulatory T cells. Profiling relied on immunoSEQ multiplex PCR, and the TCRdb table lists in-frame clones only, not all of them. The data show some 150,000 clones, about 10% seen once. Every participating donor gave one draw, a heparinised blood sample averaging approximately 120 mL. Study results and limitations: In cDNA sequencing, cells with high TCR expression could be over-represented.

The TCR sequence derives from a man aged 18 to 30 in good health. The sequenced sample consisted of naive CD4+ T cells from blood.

The CDR3 region has the DNA TGTGCCAGCAGCTTGGGGGGCAAGCGGGGGGGCACAGATACGCAGTATTTT. As protein: CASSLGGKRGGTDTQYF. The rearrangement links TRBV5-4 to TRBJ2-3; 9 positions match TRBD2. The germline gives CDR1 SGHNT, CDR2 YYREEE (reference sequence). The CDR3 sequence is 17 residues long. The V and J ends lost 0 bases and 1 base, in that order; junction bases with no gene match: 6.